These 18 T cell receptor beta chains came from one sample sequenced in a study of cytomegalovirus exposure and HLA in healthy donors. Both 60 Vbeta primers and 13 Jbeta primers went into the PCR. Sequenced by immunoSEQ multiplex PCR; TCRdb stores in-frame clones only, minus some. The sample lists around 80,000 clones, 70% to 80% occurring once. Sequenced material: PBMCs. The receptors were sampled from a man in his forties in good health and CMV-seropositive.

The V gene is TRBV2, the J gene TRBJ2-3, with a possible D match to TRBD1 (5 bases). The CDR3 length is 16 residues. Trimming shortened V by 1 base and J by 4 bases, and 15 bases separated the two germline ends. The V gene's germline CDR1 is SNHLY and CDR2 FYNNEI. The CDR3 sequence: CASSEEGRADSDTQYF. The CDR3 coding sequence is TGTGCCAGCAGTGAAGAGGGCAGGGCGGATTCAGATACGCAGTATTTT.

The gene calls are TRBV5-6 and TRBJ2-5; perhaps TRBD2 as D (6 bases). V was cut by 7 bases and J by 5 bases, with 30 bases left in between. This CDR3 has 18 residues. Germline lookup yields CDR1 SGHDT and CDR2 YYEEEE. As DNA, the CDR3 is TGTGCCAGCGGGAAGGGAGCTTGGCCAATCGGCCTAGCGGAGACCCAGTACTTC. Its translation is CASGKGAWPIGLAETQYF.

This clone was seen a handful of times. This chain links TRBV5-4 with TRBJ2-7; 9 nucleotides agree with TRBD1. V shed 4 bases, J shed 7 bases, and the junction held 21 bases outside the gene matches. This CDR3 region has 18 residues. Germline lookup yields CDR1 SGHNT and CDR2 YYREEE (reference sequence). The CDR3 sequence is CASSVGAAPRDRAGEQYF. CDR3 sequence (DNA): TGTGCCAGCAGCGTGGGAGCCGCCCCCCGGGACAGGGCCGGAGAGCAGTACTTC.

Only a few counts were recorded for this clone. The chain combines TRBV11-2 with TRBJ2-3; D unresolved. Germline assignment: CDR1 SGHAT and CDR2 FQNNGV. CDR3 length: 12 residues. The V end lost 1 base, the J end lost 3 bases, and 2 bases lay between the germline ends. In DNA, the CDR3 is TGTGCCAGCAGCTTAGTAACAGATACGCAGTATTTT. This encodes CASSLVTDTQYF.

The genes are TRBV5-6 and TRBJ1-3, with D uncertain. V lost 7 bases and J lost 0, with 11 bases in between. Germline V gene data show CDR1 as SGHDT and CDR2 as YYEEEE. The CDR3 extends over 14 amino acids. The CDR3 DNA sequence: TGTGCCAGCTACACCCGGAGCTCTGGAAACACCATATATTTT. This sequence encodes CASYTRSSGNTIYF.

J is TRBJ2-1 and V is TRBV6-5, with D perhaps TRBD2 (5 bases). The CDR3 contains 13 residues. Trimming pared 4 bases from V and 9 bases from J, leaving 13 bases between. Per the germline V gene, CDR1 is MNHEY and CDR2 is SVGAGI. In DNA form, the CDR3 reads TGTGCCAGCAGTTCCAAGTCAAGCGGTGAGCAGTTCTTC. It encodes CASSSKSSGEQFF.

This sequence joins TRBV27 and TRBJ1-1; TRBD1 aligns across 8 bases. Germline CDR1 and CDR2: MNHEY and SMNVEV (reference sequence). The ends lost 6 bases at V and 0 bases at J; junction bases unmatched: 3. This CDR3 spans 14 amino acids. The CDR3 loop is CASSLQGVNTEAFF. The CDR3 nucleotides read TGTGCCAGCAGCTTACAGGGGGTGAACACTGAAGCTTTCTTT.

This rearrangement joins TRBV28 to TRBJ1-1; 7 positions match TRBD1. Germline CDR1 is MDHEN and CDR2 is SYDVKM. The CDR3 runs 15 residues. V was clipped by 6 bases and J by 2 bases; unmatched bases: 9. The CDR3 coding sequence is TGTGCCAGCAGCTCGACAGGGTACCCTAACACTGAAGCTTTCTTT. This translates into CASSSTGYPNTEAFF.

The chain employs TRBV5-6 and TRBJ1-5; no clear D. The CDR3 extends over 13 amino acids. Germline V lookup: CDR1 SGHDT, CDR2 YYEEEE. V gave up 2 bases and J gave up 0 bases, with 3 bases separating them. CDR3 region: CASSFGSNQPQHF. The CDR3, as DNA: TGTGCCAGCAGCTTCGGTAGCAATCAGCCCCAGCATTTT. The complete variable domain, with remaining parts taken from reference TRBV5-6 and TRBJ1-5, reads DAGVTQSPTHLIKTRGQQVTLRCSPKSGHDTVSWYQQALGQGPQFIFQYYEEEERQRGNFPDRFSGHQFPNYSSELNVNALLLGDSALYLCASSFGSNQPQHFGDGTRLSIL.

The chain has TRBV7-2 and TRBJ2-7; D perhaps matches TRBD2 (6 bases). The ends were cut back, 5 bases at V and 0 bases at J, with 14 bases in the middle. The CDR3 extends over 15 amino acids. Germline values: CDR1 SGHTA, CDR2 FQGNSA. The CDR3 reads CASSPDGGTSYEQYF. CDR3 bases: TGTGCCAGCAGCCCGGACGGGGGAACCTCCTACGAGCAGTACTTC.

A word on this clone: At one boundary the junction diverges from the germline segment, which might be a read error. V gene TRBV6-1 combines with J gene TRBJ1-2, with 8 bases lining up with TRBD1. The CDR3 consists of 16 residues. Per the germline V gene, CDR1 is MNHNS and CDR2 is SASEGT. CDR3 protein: CASSEARDRSNYGYTF. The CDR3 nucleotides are TGTGCCAGCAGTGAAGCGAGGGACAGGTCTAACTATGGCTACACTTTC.

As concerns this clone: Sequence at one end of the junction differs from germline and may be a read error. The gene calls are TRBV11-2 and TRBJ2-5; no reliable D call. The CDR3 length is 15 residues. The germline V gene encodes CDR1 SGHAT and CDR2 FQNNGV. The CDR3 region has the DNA TGTGCCAGCAGCTTAGTGGGTCCCATAAGAGAGGCCCAGTACTTC. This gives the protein CASSLVGPIREAQYF.

This CDR3 reads CASSWPTSPGGNEQFF. CDR3 sequence (DNA): TGTGCCAGCAGCTGGCCTACCTCTCCGGGGGGAAATGAGCAGTTCTTC. V gene TRBV7-9 combines with J gene TRBJ2-1; TRBD2 matches 7 bases. The CDR3 loop spans 16 amino acids. V trimming: 4 bases; J trimming: 7 bases; junction bases outside the gene matches: 13. CDR1 and CDR2 from the germline V gene are SEHNR and FQNEAQ (reference sequence).

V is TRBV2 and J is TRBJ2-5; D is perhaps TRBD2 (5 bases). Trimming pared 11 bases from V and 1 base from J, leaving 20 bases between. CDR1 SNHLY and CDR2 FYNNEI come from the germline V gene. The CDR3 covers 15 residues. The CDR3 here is CASESSSAFQETQYF. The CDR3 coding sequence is TGTGCCTCCGAAAGTAGTAGCGCCTTCCAAGAGACCCAGTACTTC.

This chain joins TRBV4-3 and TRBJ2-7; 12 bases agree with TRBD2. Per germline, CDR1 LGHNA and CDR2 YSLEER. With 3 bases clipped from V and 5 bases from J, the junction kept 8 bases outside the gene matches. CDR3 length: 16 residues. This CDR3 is CASSQGPSGGADEQYF. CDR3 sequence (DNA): TGCGCCAGCAGCCAGGGACCTAGCGGGGGGGCGGACGAGCAGTACTTC.

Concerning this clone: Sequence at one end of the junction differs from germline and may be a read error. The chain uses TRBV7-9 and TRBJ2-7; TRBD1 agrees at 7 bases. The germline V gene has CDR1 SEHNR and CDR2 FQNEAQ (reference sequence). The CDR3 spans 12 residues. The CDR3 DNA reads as TGTTCCAGCAGCTTAGACCAGGGGGTTTGGTACTTC. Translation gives CSSSLDQGVWYF.

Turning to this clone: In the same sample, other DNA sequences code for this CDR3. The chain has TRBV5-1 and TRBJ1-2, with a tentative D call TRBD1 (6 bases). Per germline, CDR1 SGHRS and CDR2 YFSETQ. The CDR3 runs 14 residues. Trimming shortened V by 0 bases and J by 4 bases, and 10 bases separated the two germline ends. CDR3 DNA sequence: TGCGCCAGCAGCTTGGCCGACAGGATCTATGGCTACACCTTC. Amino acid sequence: CASSLADRIYGYTF.

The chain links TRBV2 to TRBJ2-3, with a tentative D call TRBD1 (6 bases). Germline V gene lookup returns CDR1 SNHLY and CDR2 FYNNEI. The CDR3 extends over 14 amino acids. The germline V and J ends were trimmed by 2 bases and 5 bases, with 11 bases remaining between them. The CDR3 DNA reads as TGTGCCAGCAGTGAATTGACCAGGGGAGATACGCAGTATTTT. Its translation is CASSELTRGDTQYF.